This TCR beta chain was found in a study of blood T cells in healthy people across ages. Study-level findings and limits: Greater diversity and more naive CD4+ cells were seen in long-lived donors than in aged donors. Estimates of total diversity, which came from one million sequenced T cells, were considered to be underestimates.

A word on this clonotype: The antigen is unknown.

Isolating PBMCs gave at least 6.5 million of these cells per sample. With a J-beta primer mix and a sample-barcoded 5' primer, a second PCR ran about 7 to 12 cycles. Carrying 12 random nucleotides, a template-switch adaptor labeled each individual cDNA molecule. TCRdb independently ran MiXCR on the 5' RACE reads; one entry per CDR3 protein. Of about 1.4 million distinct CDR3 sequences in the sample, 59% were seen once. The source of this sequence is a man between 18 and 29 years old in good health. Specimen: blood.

Here the CDR3 DNA reads TGCAGCGTTGGGGTGGGGGATCGGTATGGCTACACCTTC. Translated, it gives CSVGVGDRYGYTF. This chain uses TRBV29-1 with TRBJ1-2, with D possibly being TRBD1 (5 bases). V lost 4 bases to trimming and J lost 5 bases, with 14 bases between them. This CDR3 comprises 13 residues. In germline, CDR1 is SQVTM, CDR2 ANQGSEA.